This T cell receptor beta chain was found in a study of blood T cells in healthy people across ages. Study observations and caveats: Naive CD4+ cell counts and diversity both ran higher in long-lived than in aged donors. Per million T cells, TCR beta diversity dropped roughly linearly as age increased. Estimates of diversity drawn from one million T cells were considered underestimates.

A second PCR of about 7 to 12 cycles used a sample-barcoded 5' primer and a J-beta primer mix. Every single cDNA molecule received a tag from a template-switch adaptor with 12 random nucleotides. TCRdb recomputed calls from the 5' RACE reads with MiXCR, one row per CDR3 protein. The table lists just under 750,000 distinct CDR3 sequences, 22% of them singletons. This clonotype was detected a few times. As yet, its antigen is unknown. The specimen sequenced was blood. This clonotype was obtained from a man aged 70-80 years in good health.

CDR3 amino acids: CASRYTPNNEQFF. In DNA form, the CDR3 reads TGCGCCAGCAGGTATACTCCAAACAATGAGCAGTTCTTC. The J gene is TRBJ2-1, the V gene TRBV5-1; D ambiguous. Germline values: CDR1 SGHRS, CDR2 YFSETQ. The V gene lost 5 bases and the J gene lost 5 bases, with 11 bases spanning the gap. This CDR3 has 13 residues.